The 22 T cell receptor beta chains reported below all come from one sample, sequenced in a study of read filtering for tumor transcriptome and immune sequencing. Molecular barcoded adaptors covering alpha/delta and beta/gamma chains were used on roughly 400 ng RNA. MiXCR, run by TCRdb on the reads, gives a single entry per CDR3 protein. The repertoire holds some 120,000 distinct CDR3 sequences, with under 15% as singletons. Sequences were obtained from a population of CD138-negative cells sorted from bone marrow. The receptors here all came from a donor aged 40 or older with multiple myeloma.

This clonotype was observed many times. This chain uses TRBV4-1 with TRBJ2-3; D possibly corresponds to TRBD2 (7 bases). The CDR3 length is 17 residues. With 3 bases removed from V and 1 base from J, the gap between germline ends came to 17 bases. Germline V gives CDR1 MGHRA, CDR2 YSYEKL. The CDR3 loop reads CASSHSRGGFGTDTQYF. The CDR3 region has the DNA TGCGCCAGCAGCCACTCTAGGGGGGGTTTTGGCACAGATACGCAGTATTTT.

Details on this clonotype: A far larger clone lies a single base away; this is likely a read error. The chain joins TRBV7-8 to TRBJ2-3; weak D call: TRBD1 (6 bases). Germline V gene lookup returns CDR1 SGHVS and CDR2 FQNEAQ. Deletions cut 4 bases from V and 4 bases from J, with 15 bases between. The CDR3 runs 15 residues. Written as DNA, the CDR3 is TGTGCCAGCAGCTCAACAGGGAATTTGGCAGATACGCAGTATTTT. It encodes CASSSTGNLADTQYF.

This clonotype has ten or more counts. The chain combines TRBV27 with TRBJ2-7; D may match TRBD1 or TRBD2 (5 bases each). This CDR3 is built from 13 residues. The germline V gene has CDR1 MNHEY and CDR2 SMNVEV (reference sequence). Trimming took off 5 bases at V and 3 bases at J, with 11 bases between the two ends. CDR3 amino acids: CASSHGAGYEQYF. As DNA, the CDR3 is TGTGCCAGCAGTCACGGGGCCGGCTACGAGCAGTACTTC.

This clonotype was detected ten times or more. The chain joins TRBV11-2 to TRBJ2-3; no clear D. Between the trimmed V and J ends, which lost 0 bases and 3 bases, there was a span of 7 bases. The CDR3 runs to 14 residues. Germline V gene data show CDR1 as SGHAT and CDR2 as FQNNGV. The CDR3 loop reads CASSLDVNTDTQYF. CDR3 DNA: TGTGCCAGCAGCTTAGATGTAAATACAGATACGCAGTATTTT.

This clonotype was detected many times. The rearrangement links TRBV5-1 to TRBJ2-1, with D maybe TRBD1 (6 bases). The CDR3 runs to 16 residues. The germline gives CDR1 SGHRS, CDR2 YFSETQ. With 0 bases removed from V and 4 bases from J, the gap between germline ends came to 14 bases. In DNA form, the CDR3 reads TGCGCCAGCAGCTTGGCCGCGGACAGTTCTTACAATGAGCAGTTCTTC. Amino acids: CASSLAADSSYNEQFF.

To note about this clonotype: A read error is possible here, since a much larger clone lies one base away. The chain is built from TRBV6-2 or TRBV6-3 and TRBJ1-1, with D possibly being TRBD1 (5 bases). V lost 2 bases to trimming and J lost 6 bases, with 10 bases between them. This CDR3 region has 13 residues. In germline, CDR1 is MNHEY, CDR2 SVGEGT. The CDR3 DNA is TGTGCCAGCAGTTACGCGGGGCCTGCTGAAGCTTTCTTT. Translation: CASSYAGPAEAFF.

This clonotype was observed at least ten times. The chain joins TRBV7-9 to TRBJ2-7; D may be TRBD1 (5 bases). Germline assignment: CDR1 SEHNR and CDR2 FQNEAQ (reference sequence). Trimming removed 5 bases from V and 2 bases from J, with 13 bases in between. The CDR3 has 14 residues. The CDR3 region has the DNA TGTGCCAGCAGCACGGACAAAAACACCTACGAGCAGTACTTC. This encodes CASSTDKNTYEQYF.

This clonotype was seen many times. The chain recombines TRBV19 with TRBJ1-4; weak D call: TRBD1 (5 bases). The CDR3 is made up of 15 amino acids. Germline V CDR1 and CDR2: LNHDA, SQIVND (reference sequence). Trimming took off 5 bases at V and 6 bases at J, with 16 bases between the two ends. CDR3 in amino acids: CASSLGTGVDEKLFF. The CDR3, as DNA: TGTGCCAGTAGTCTTGGGACGGGAGTTGATGAAAAACTGTTTTTT.

There are many counts of this clonotype. The chain recombines TRBV20-1 with TRBJ2-2; TRBD2 aligns across 13 bases. The V gene end was trimmed by 2 bases and the J gene end by 1 base; junction bases not matched to a gene: 4. Germline lookup yields CDR1 DFQATT and CDR2 SNEGSKA (reference sequence). CDR3 size: 17 residues. CDR3 sequence: CSARPRTSGGNTGELFF. The DNA of the CDR3 is TGCAGTGCTAGACCTCGGACTAGCGGGGGGAACACCGGGGAGCTGTTTTTT.

This clonotype was seen at least ten times. The rearrangement links TRBV27 to TRBJ1-4, with D unclear. This CDR3 spans 15 amino acids. The ends were cut back, 4 bases at V and 4 bases at J, with 13 bases in the middle. Germline lookup yields CDR1 MNHEY and CDR2 SMNVEV (reference sequence). In nucleotides, the CDR3 is TGTGCCAGCAGTTACAACAGCGGGCTTAATGAAAAACTGTTTTTT. Amino acid sequence: CASSYNSGLNEKLFF.

CDR3 loop: CASSKAQEYSTDTQYF. The DNA of the CDR3 is TGTGCCAGCAGCAAAGCACAGGAATACAGCACAGATACGCAGTATTTT. J is TRBJ2-3 and V is TRBV21-1; the table's D gene call, TRBD1, was not cross checked with the DNA. TRBV21-1 constitutes a pseudogene. The CDR3 consists of 16 residues.

This clonotype occurred many times. This chain links TRBV2 with TRBJ2-3; D may be TRBD2 (6 bases). With 3 bases removed from V and 2 bases from J, the gap between germline ends came to 9 bases. The CDR3 covers 14 residues. The germline V gene encodes CDR1 SNHLY and CDR2 FYNNEI. The CDR3 DNA reads TGTGCCAGCAGTGAGGGACTTACCACAGATACGCAGTATTTT. Its protein is CASSEGLTTDTQYF.

This clonotype occurred many times. The chain combines TRBV20-1 with TRBJ2-2; 7 nucleotides line up with TRBD2. The V gene's germline CDR1 is DFQATT and CDR2 SNEGSKA (reference sequence). V lost 0 bases to trimming and J lost 3 bases; unmatched junction nucleotides: 7. This CDR3 is built from 16 residues. The CDR3 spells CSAREGGNRYTGELFF. CDR3 coding DNA: TGCAGTGCTAGAGAGGGGGGGAACCGATACACCGGGGAGCTGTTTTTT.

The chain combines TRBV27 with TRBJ2-2, with 9 bases lining up with TRBD1. The CDR3 runs to 16 residues. V was clipped by 5 bases and J by 3 bases; unmatched bases: 7. Germline V CDR1 and CDR2: MNHEY, SMNVEV (reference sequence). The CDR3 DNA sequence: TGTGCCAGCAGTCCCGGGACAGGGACCTACACCGGGGAGCTGTTTTTT. Its protein is CASSPGTGTYTGELFF.

Comments on this clonotype: This is likely an artifact of a read error, given a far larger clone one base away. The chain combines TRBV11-3 with TRBJ2-7; 8 positions agree with TRBD1. Germline-derived CDR1 and CDR2 are SGHNT and YENEEA. There are 13 residues in the CDR3. CDR3 bases: TGTGCCAGCAGTCCAGACAGGGGCTACGGGCAGTACTTC. This encodes CASSPDRGYGQYF.

This clonotype was counted at least ten times. The genes are TRBV4-1 and TRBJ1-1; no clear D. The ends were cut back, 0 bases at V and 8 bases at J, with 13 bases in the middle. The CDR3 covers 14 residues. Germline V gene sequence: CDR1 MGHRA, CDR2 YSYEKL. The CDR3 DNA reads TGCGCCAGCAGCCAAGATGGCCGGCAGGCCGAAGCTTTCTTT. It is translated as CASSQDGRQAEAFF.

This clonotype was seen repeatedly, ten times or more. The chain uses TRBV7-2 and TRBJ2-7; unclear D gene. CDR1 is SGHTA, CDR2 FQGNSA, per germline. V shed 3 bases and J shed 2 bases, with 11 bases lying between them. The CDR3 consists of 14 residues. CDR3 in amino acids: CASSFGRNAYEQYF. CDR3 nucleotides: TGTGCCAGCAGCTTTGGACGCAACGCCTACGAGCAGTACTTC.

The rearrangement links TRBV18 to TRBJ1-2; unclear D gene. The CDR3 runs to 15 residues. The V gene's germline CDR1 is KGHSH and CDR2 LQKENI. V lost 3 bases and J lost 6, with 17 bases in between. CDR3 DNA: TGTGCCAGCTCACCTTTAAGGGATCGATTCGATGGCTACACCTTC. Amino acid sequence: CASSPLRDRFDGYTF.

The table lists this clonotype with many counts. The chain employs TRBV27 and TRBJ2-1, with TRBD2 matching 11 bases. Germline V gives CDR1 MNHEY, CDR2 SMNVEV (reference sequence). The J segment lost 7 bases and the V segment lost 6 bases, leaving 8 bases of the junction unmatched. There are 15 residues in the CDR3. CDR3 in amino acids: CASRDLAGGPNEQFF. DNA of the CDR3: TGTGCCAGCAGGGACTTAGCGGGAGGGCCTAATGAGCAGTTCTTC.

This clonotype appeared many times. The chain employs TRBV29-1 and TRBJ2-7, with 8 positions matching TRBD1. Per the germline V gene, CDR1 is SQVTM and CDR2 is ANQGSEA. After removal of 1 base from V and 2 bases from J, the junction contained 10 bases not matched to a gene. This CDR3 has 16 residues. CDR3 sequence: CSVEAKWGQATYEQYF. The CDR3 bases are TGCAGCGTTGAAGCGAAGTGGGGACAGGCTACCTACGAGCAGTACTTC.

This clonotype has more than one count but fewer than ten. J is TRBJ2-2 and V is TRBV12-5; a weak D match, TRBD1 (6 bases). V lost 4 bases and J lost 3, with 18 bases in between. CDR1 is LGHNT, CDR2 FRNRAP, per germline. The CDR3 is 17 residues long. The CDR3 reads CASGYPGGQSYTGELFF. CDR3 coding DNA: TGTGCTAGTGGTTACCCCGGTGGACAGAGCTACACCGGGGAGCTGTTTTTT. Looking up the rest from reference TRBV12-5 and TRBJ2-2 gives the full variable domain: DARVTQTPRHKVTEMGQEVTMRCQPILGHNTVFWYRQTMMQGLELLAYFRNRAPLDDSGMPKDRFSAEMPDATLATLKIQPSEPRDSAVYFCASGYPGGQSYTGELFFGEGSRLTVL.

This chain uses TRBV6-5 with TRBJ2-7; weak D call: TRBD1 (6 bases). The DNA matches TRBJ2-1 better at its end, which makes the J call doubtful. This CDR3 contains 13 residues. Germline V gene sequence: CDR1 MNHEY, CDR2 SVGAGI. The CDR3 DNA follows: TGTGCCAGCAGTTTTTCAGGGGAGTACGAGCAGTTCTTC. Translation: CASSFSGEYEQFF.